These 22 T cell receptor beta chains were all obtained from the same sample, sequenced in a study of human T cells and chemical hapten exposure. This sample's time point: patch test 2, 6 weeks after DPC sensitization. Treatment specified: therapeutic diphenylcyclopropenone sensitization with weekly scalp DPC. One entry per CDR3 protein, called by TCRdb with MiXCR from the RACE reads. Of over 100,000 distinct CDR3 sequences in the sample, 9.2% were seen once. The source material was whole blood, sampled in connection with sensitization to the hapten diphenylcyclopropenone (DPC). The receptors derive from a middle-aged woman with alopecia areata. Some clones in this sample may be carry-over from other donors' samples.

The table lists this clonotype with a few counts. The chain couples TRBV6-2 or TRBV6-3 to TRBJ1-5; 9 bases agree with TRBD1. The CDR3 contains 13 residues. J gave up 7 bases and V 6 bases, and 4 bases lay outside the gene matches. Per the germline V gene, CDR1 is MNHEY and CDR2 is SVGEGT. CDR3 loop: CASSRDRVQPQHF. The CDR3 region has the DNA TGTGCCAGCAGCCGGGACAGGGTGCAGCCCCAGCATTTT.

The sample holds many counts of this clonotype. The CDR3 region is CASSFGGDYYEQYF. CDR3 nucleotides: TGTGCCAGCAGCTTTGGTGGGGATTACTACGAGCAGTACTTC. The V and J genes are TRBV11-2 and TRBJ2-7, with D unresolved. Germline V gives CDR1 SGHAT, CDR2 FQNNGV. V gave up 3 bases and J gave up 3 bases, with 12 bases separating them. The CDR3 contains 14 residues.

The V gene is TRBV5-1, the J gene TRBJ1-2; D is perhaps TRBD1 (6 bases). The CDR3 contains 13 residues. CDR1 and CDR2 from the germline V gene are SGHRS and YFSETQ. V was cut by 2 bases and J by 8 bases, with 13 bases left in between. CDR3 bases: TGCGCCAGCAGCTTCCGGACAGACGGCGGCTACACCTTC. Translated: CASSFRTDGGYTF.

The chain couples TRBV7-9 to TRBJ2-3; D is unclear. CDR3 size: 15 residues. Germline CDR1 and CDR2: SEHNR and FQNEAQ (reference sequence). Deletions cut 2 bases from V and 4 bases from J, with 13 bases between. DNA for the CDR3: TGTGCCAGCAGCTTACTGGGGATTGGGTCAGATACGCAGTATTTT. It translates to CASSLLGIGSDTQYF.

Remarks on this clonotype: A single base separates this from a much larger clone, so it may be a read error. This chain joins TRBV7-9 and TRBJ1-6, with unresolved D. V lost 2 bases and J lost 6, with 8 bases in between. CDR1 and CDR2 from the germline V gene are SEHNR and FQNEAQ (reference sequence). The CDR3 length is 14 residues. The CDR3 here is CASSLMDVNSPLHF. DNA for the CDR3: TGTGCCAGCAGCTTAATGGATGTTAATTCACCCCTCCACTTT.

This clonotype was picked up a small number of times. J is TRBJ2-5 and V is TRBV7-9, with D tentatively TRBD1 (6 bases). Germline V gene sequence: CDR1 SEHNR, CDR2 FQNEAQ (reference sequence). The CDR3 is 15 amino acids. V lost 5 bases to trimming and J lost 1 base, with 14 bases between them. The CDR3 nucleotides read TGTGCCAGCAGCGGGCCTTGGGGGCCCCAAGAGACCCAGTACTTC. As protein: CASSGPWGPQETQYF. The variable domain in full, completed from reference TRBV7-9 and TRBJ2-5, reads DTGVSQNPRHKITKRGQNVTFRCDPISEHNRLYWYRQTLGQGPEFLTYFQNEAQLEKSRLLSDRFSAERPKGSFSTLEIQRTEQGDSAMYLCASSGPWGPQETQYFGPGTRLLVL.

The CDR3 DNA reads as TGTGCCATCAGTGAGTCCGGGACAGGGGGAGATTCACCCCTCCACTTT. Amino acids: CAISESGTGGDSPLHF. This sequence joins TRBV10-3 and TRBJ1-6, with 11 bases that match TRBD1. The ends lost 0 bases at V and 8 bases at J; junction bases unmatched: 3. The CDR3 is made up of 16 amino acids. Germline CDR1 is ENHRY and CDR2 is SYGVKD.

This clonotype was seen ten or more times. The rearrangement links TRBV11-3 to TRBJ2-2, with 7 bases identical to TRBD1. V lost 0 bases and J lost 0; bases outside the gene matches: 7. The CDR3 contains 18 residues. The germline V gene has CDR1 SGHNT and CDR2 YENEEA. CDR3 coding DNA: TGTGCCAGCAGCTTAGACCACGCCGGGACAGCGAACACCGGGGAGCTGTTTTTT. Translating it yields CASSLDHAGTANTGELFF.

This clonotype occurred many times. The genes are TRBV3-1 and TRBJ1-1; TRBD1 aligns across 7 bases. With V trimmed by 3 bases and J by 1 base, 2 bases remained unmatched. This CDR3 comprises 14 residues. Germline CDR1 is LGHDT and CDR2 is YNNKEL (reference sequence). CDR3 in amino acids: CASSQWTGNTEAFF. Here the CDR3 DNA reads TGTGCCAGCAGCCAGTGGACAGGGAACACTGAAGCTTTCTTT.

The chain carries TRBV7-2 and TRBJ2-3; D might be TRBD2 (5 bases). Trimming took off 11 bases at V and 5 bases at J, with 17 bases between the two ends. CDR1 SGHTA and CDR2 FQGNSA come from the germline V gene. The CDR3 length is 13 residues. CDR3 protein: CADSGTQEDTQYF. The CDR3 region has the DNA TGTGCCGATTCGGGAACCCAAGAAGATACGCAGTATTTT.

This clonotype came up many times. The chain employs TRBV7-6 and TRBJ1-1, with TRBD1 matching 7 bases. The CDR3 has 14 amino acids. The V and J ends lost 5 bases and 2 bases, in that order; junction bases with no gene match: 5. The germline gives CDR1 SGHVS, CDR2 FNYEAQ. CDR3 DNA: TGTGCCAGCAGCCTGGGACAGTTTAACACTGAAGCTTTCTTT. Encoded protein: CASSLGQFNTEAFF.

This clonotype was counted between two and nine times. The chain recombines TRBV9 with TRBJ2-3, with D maybe TRBD1 (6 bases). Trimming took 4 bases from V and 3 from J, leaving 15 bases between them. The germline V gene encodes CDR1 SGDLS and CDR2 YYNGEE. The length of the CDR3 is 15 residues. The CDR3 sequence is CASSWAGAGTDTQYF. In DNA, the CDR3 is TGTGCCAGCAGCTGGGCAGGGGCAGGGACAGATACGCAGTATTTT.

At least ten counts were recorded for this clonotype. The chain couples TRBV6-5 to TRBJ2-1; 13 nucleotides match TRBD2. From germline, CDR1 is MNHEY and CDR2 SVGAGI. The V gene end was trimmed by 0 bases and the J gene end by 10 bases; junction bases not matched to a gene: 6. The CDR3 extends over 16 amino acids. The CDR3 is CASSYSLAGGTREQFF. In DNA form, the CDR3 reads TGTGCCAGCAGTTACTCACTAGCGGGGGGGACGAGGGAGCAGTTCTTC.

This clonotype occurred a few times. The chain couples TRBV5-1 to TRBJ1-2; perhaps TRBD1 as D (6 bases). This CDR3 is built from 14 residues. Per the germline V gene, CDR1 is SGHRS and CDR2 is YFSETQ. The V end was cut by 3 bases, the J end by 0 bases, with 9 bases between. In DNA form, the CDR3 reads TGCGCCAGCAGCTCACGGACAGCTAACTATGGCTACACCTTC. This translates into CASSSRTANYGYTF.

This clonotype was seen only a few times. The gene calls are TRBV20-1 and TRBJ2-3; 14 bases line up with TRBD2. The CDR3 is 16 amino acids. The ends lost 5 bases at V and 2 bases at J; junction bases unmatched: 6. Germline V lookup: CDR1 DFQATT, CDR2 SNEGSKA (reference sequence). The CDR3 DNA follows: TGCAGTGCTGGACTGGGACTAGCGGGGGCCACAGATACGCAGTATTTT. Protein product: CSAGLGLAGATDTQYF.

V and J are TRBV20-1 and TRBJ1-6; D remains unclear. Trimming pared 3 bases from V and 6 bases from J, leaving 12 bases between. Germline V lookup: CDR1 DFQATT, CDR2 SNEGSKA (reference sequence). The CDR3 runs 14 residues. CDR3 bases: TGCAGTGCTAGTAGTGGGATCCCTAATTCACCCCTCCACTTT. It codes for CSASSGIPNSPLHF.

Regarding this clonotype: The junction differs from germline at one of its ends, possibly a read error. The gene calls are TRBV11-2 and TRBJ1-3, with D unclear. Looked up from germline, CDR1 is SGHAT and CDR2 is FQNNGV. The CDR3 consists of 15 residues. The CDR3 protein is CASSLFLLSGSTIYF. The CDR3 DNA follows: TGTGCCAGCAGCTTATTTTTACTCTCTGGAAGCACCATATATTTT.

In its sample, this clonotype was seen many times. The chain is built from TRBV20-1 and TRBJ1-5; TRBD1 might be the D (5 bases). Germline assignment: CDR1 DFQATT and CDR2 SNEGSKA (reference sequence). CDR3 length: 15 amino acids. The germline V and J ends were trimmed by 0 bases and 0 bases, with 9 bases remaining between them. In DNA form, the CDR3 reads TGCAGTGCTAGAGATCCGGGGGTTAGCAATCAGCCCCAGCATTTT. Amino acids: CSARDPGVSNQPQHF.

There are a few counts of this clonotype. The gene calls are TRBV3-2 and TRBJ2-4. TRBV3-2 is noted as a pseudogene. There are 13 residues in the CDR3. The CDR3 DNA sequence: TGTGCCAGCAGCCAAGATAGGAAAAACATTCAGTACTTC. Encoded protein: CASSQDRKNIQYF.

This clonotype has ten or more counts. The V and J genes are TRBV11-3 and TRBJ2-3, with D perhaps matching TRBD2 (6 bases). V was pared by 4 bases and J by 2 bases, with 16 bases between. Germline V gene data show CDR1 as SGHNT and CDR2 as YENEEA. This CDR3 has 16 residues. For the CDR3, the DNA is TGTGCCAGCAGCTCGGGACGGGACTCCGCCACAGATACGCAGTATTTT. It yields the protein CASSSGRDSATDTQYF.

This chain links TRBV5-4 with TRBJ2-5; D remains ambiguous. This CDR3 is 14 amino acids long. From germline, CDR1 is SGHNT and CDR2 YYREEE (reference sequence). V lost 4 bases and J 0 bases, leaving 10 bases between the germline ends. CDR3 sequence (DNA): TGTGCCAGCAGCCCCGCTATGTACCAAGAGACCCAGTACTTC. Translation: CASSPAMYQETQYF.

This clonotype was seen only a few times. The CDR3, as DNA: TGTGCCAGCAGTACCACTAGCGGGGGAATATACGAGCAGTACTTC. It encodes CASSTTSGGIYEQYF. This chain links TRBV28 with TRBJ2-7, with 11 bases lining up with TRBD2. Germline V lookup: CDR1 MDHEN, CDR2 SYDVKM. This CDR3 has 15 residues. The trim removed 5 bases at V and 4 bases at J, leaving 7 bases unmatched.